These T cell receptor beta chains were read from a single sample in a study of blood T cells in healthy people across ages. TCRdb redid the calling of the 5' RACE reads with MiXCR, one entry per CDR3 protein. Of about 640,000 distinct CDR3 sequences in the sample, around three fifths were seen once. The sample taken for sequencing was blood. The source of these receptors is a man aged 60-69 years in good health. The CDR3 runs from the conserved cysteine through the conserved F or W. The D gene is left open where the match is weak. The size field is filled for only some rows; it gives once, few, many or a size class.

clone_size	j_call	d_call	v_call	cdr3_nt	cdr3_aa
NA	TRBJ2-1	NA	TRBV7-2	TGTGCCAGCAGCCCTCGGGCGCCGGGGTCTTACAATGAGCAGTTCTTC	CASSPRAPGSYNEQFF
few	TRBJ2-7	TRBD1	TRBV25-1	TGTGCCAGCAGTGGAAACAGGGGATCCTACGAGCAGTACTTC	CASSGNRGSYEQYF
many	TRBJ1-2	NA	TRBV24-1	TGTGCCACCCCTACCGGTGCCTCCATGGGGCTTGGCTACACCTTC	CATPTGASMGLGYTF
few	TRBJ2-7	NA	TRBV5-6	TGTGCCAGCAGCCCCGGGACAACCAACTACGAGCAGTACTTC	CASSPGTTNYEQYF
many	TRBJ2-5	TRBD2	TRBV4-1	TGCGCCAGCAGCCAAGCAACTAGCGGGGAAGGTAGTAGAGAGACCCAGTACTTC	CASSQATSGEGSRETQYF
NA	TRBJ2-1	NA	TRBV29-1	TGCAGCACTTTAAGGGGAGTCTCCTACAATGAGCAGTTCTTC	CSTLRGVSYNEQFF
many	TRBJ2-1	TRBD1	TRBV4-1	TGCGCCAGCAGCCAAGATACGGGACAGGGGGCCTTCTCCTACAATGAGCAGTTCTTC	CASSQDTGQGAFSYNEQFF
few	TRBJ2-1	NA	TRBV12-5	TGTGCTAGTGGTTTGGTCCCCGGGAATGAGCAGTTCTTC	CASGLVPGNEQFF
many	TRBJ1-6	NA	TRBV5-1	TGTGCCAGCAGCTTAGGAAATTCACCCCTCCACTTT	CASSLGNSPLHF
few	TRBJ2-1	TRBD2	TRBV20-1	TGCAGTGCTAGCTACTTGGCGGGGGGGCCTTATGAGCAGTTCTTC	CSASYLAGGPYEQFF
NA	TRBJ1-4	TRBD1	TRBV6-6	TGTGCCAGCAGTTACGCCGGGACAGGGTATGAAAAACTGTTTTTT	CASSYAGTGYEKLFF
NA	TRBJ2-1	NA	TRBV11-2	TGTGCCAGCAGCTTAGATCCCGCGGGGAACAATGAGCAGTTCTTC	CASSLDPAGNNEQFF
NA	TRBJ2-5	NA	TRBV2	TGTGCCAGCAGTGAAGGGGCCATCCAGTACTTC	CASSEGAIQYF
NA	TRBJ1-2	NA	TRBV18	TGTGCCAGCTCACCACCGGGACGGGGGCCCTATGGCTACACCTTC	CASSPPGRGPYGYTF
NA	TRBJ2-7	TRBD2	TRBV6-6	TGTGCCAGCATCCCAGCGGGGGGAACCTACGAGCAGTACTTC	CASIPAGGTYEQYF
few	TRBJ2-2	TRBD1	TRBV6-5	TGTGCCAGCAGAAATACAGGGGTTTGGACCGGGGAGCTGTTTTTT	CASRNTGVWTGELFF
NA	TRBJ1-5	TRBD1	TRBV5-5	TGTGCCAGCAGCACAGATCCCGGGACAGGGAGCTATCAGCCCCAGCATTTT	CASSTDPGTGSYQPQHF
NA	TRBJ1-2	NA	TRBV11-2	TGTGCCAGCAGCTTGGGGCTTCAGCACACCTCAGATGCCTACACCTTC	CASSLGLQHTSDAYTF
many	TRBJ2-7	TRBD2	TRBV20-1	TGCAGTGCTAGTTCTTCTGGTAGCGGGGCCCCCTACGAGCAGTACTTC	CSASSSGSGAPYEQYF
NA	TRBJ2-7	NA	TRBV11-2	TGTGCCAGCAGCGACTCGGGGGGGACAGTCACCTACGAGCAGTACTTC	CASSDSGGTVTYEQYF
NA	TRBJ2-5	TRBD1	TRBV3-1	TGTGCCAGCAGCCAAAAGGGGACAGGGGTACGGAATGAGCAGTACTTC	CASSQKGTGVRNEQYF
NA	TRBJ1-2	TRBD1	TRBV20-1	TGCAGTGCTAGGAACAGGGGATCTGGCTACACCTTC	CSARNRGSGYTF
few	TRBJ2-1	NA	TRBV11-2	TGTGCCAGCAGTGCCGGGGGCTGGGATGAGCAGTTCTTC	CASSAGGWDEQFF
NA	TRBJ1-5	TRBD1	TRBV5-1	TGCGCCAGCAGCCCGGTGGGGACAGGGTTTCAGCCCCAGAATTTT	CASSPVGTGFQPQNF
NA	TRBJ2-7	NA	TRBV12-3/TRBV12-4	TGTGCCAGCAGTAACACGGGCAGGGGAACCTACGAGCAGTACTTC	CASSNTGRGTYEQYF
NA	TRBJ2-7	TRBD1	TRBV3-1	TGTGCCAGCAGCCAAGAGGACAGGGGCCGACCGGGGTACTTC	CASSQEDRGRPGYF
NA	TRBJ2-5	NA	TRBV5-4	TGTGCCAGCAGCCCGTCAGGGTCAGCACAAGAGACCCAGTACTTC	CASSPSGSAQETQYF